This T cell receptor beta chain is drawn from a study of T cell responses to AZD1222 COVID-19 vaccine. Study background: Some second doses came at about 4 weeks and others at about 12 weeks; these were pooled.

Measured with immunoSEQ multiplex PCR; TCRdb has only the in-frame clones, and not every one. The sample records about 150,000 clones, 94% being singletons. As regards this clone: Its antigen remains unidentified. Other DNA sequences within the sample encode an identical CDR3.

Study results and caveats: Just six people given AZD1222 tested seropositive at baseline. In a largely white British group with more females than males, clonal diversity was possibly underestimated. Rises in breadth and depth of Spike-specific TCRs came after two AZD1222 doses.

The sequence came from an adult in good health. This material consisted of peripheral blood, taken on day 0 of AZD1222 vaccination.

The CDR3 DNA follows: TGCGCCAGCAGCTTGGACCAGGCGACAGATACGCAGTATTTT. This translates into CASSLDQATDTQYF. The chain combines TRBV5-1 with TRBJ2-3; no clear D gene. Germline V gene sequence: CDR1 SGHRS, CDR2 YFSETQ. This CDR3 region has 14 residues. Trimming pared 0 bases from V and 3 bases from J, leaving 8 bases between.